These 14 T cell receptor beta chains were sequenced from one sample in a study of PD-1 blockade in classical Hodgkin lymphoma. Data came from immunoSEQ multiplex PCR; TCRdb stores just in-frame clones and leaves some out. The sample gives approximately 10,000 clones, about 87% of which show up once; 20% to 25% is in the top ten. The time point is: cycle 4 day 1 (C4D1), after less than 7 weeks of nivolumab. Every patient had relapsed following autologous stem cell transplantation, and cohorts differed in brentuximab vedotin exposure. This material consisted of peripheral blood mononuclear cells (PBMCs), taken before the fourth cycle of nivolumab. The receptors here all came from a human donor with classical Hodgkin lymphoma.

The J gene is TRBJ2-1, the V gene TRBV10-3; D is perhaps TRBD2 (5 bases). CDR1 is ENHRY, CDR2 SYGVKD, per germline. The CDR3 is 14 residues long. The V and J ends lost 0 bases and 8 bases respectively, with 11 bases between them. The CDR3 DNA reads TGTGCCATCAGTGAGTCCCGAGAGGGCGATGAGCAGTTCTTC. Residues: CAISESREGDEQFF.

This chain joins TRBV9 and TRBJ2-6; D might be TRBD1 (7 bases). Germline CDR1 SGDLS, CDR2 YYNGEE. Deletions cut 0 bases from V and 9 bases from J, with 16 bases between. CDR3 length equals 16 residues. This chain's CDR3 is CASSVGGGGGVNVLTF. For the CDR3, the DNA is TGTGCCAGCAGCGTAGGAGGAGGGGGCGGTGTCAACGTCCTGACTTTC.

The chain uses TRBV19 and TRBJ2-1, with 8 nucleotides matching TRBD1. CDR3 length: 14 amino acids. V shed 7 bases and J 9 bases; nucleotides not matched to a gene: 11. Per germline, CDR1 LNHDA and CDR2 SQIVND (reference sequence). The chain's CDR3 is CASTTTGVYGEQFF. The CDR3 DNA reads as TGTGCCAGTACCACGACAGGGGTGTATGGTGAGCAGTTCTTC.

The chain recombines TRBV2 with TRBJ2-2, with 9 bases fitting TRBD1. V lost 10 bases to trimming and J lost 5 bases; unmatched junction nucleotides: 8. This CDR3 is 14 amino acids long. The germline gives CDR1 SNHLY, CDR2 FYNNEI. CDR3 residues: CANSQQGATGELFF. As DNA, the CDR3 is TGTGCCAACAGCCAACAGGGGGCGACCGGGGAGCTGTTTTTT.

The chain carries TRBV7-6 and TRBJ2-5; 10 bases match TRBD2. After removal of 0 bases from V and 1 base from J, the junction contained 5 bases not matched to a gene. Germline V lookup: CDR1 SGHVS, CDR2 FNYEAQ. The CDR3 has 17 residues. CDR3 DNA sequence: TGTGCCAGCAGCTTAGCGCCCAGCGGGGGGGCCCAAGAGACCCAGTACTTC. It encodes CASSLAPSGGAQETQYF.

The chain recombines TRBV7-9 with TRBJ1-1; the D is unclear. Trimming removed 0 bases at V and 1 base at J, with 18 bases between. The CDR3 contains 18 residues. CDR1 and CDR2 (germline): SEHNR, FQNEAQ (reference sequence). The CDR3, as DNA: TGTGCCAGCAGCTTAGCGTGGGCTTTCTCGGACGGGAACACTGAAGCTTTCTTT. As protein: CASSLAWAFSDGNTEAFF.

The chain couples TRBV7-9 to TRBJ1-2; the D gene is possibly TRBD1 (5 bases). CDR1 and CDR2 (germline): SEHNR, FQNEAQ (reference sequence). V dropped 6 bases and J dropped 6 bases, with 20 bases sitting between them. The CDR3 has 15 residues. The CDR3 here is CASRPPGGGEDGYTF. The DNA for the CDR3 is TGTGCCAGCAGACCCCCAGGCGGAGGGGAGGATGGCTACACCTTC.

The CDR3 region is CASSVGGGKTQYF. The CDR3 DNA reads as TGTGCCAGCAGTGTAGGCGGGGGTAAGACCCAGTACTTC. The V call is TRBV2, the J call TRBJ2-5; 7 positions agree with TRBD2. Germline values: CDR1 SNHLY, CDR2 FYNNEI. Trimming at V came to 4 bases and at J to 6 bases, leaving 5 bases not matched to a gene. The length of the CDR3 is 13 residues.

The chain couples TRBV27 to TRBJ1-3; 8 positions match TRBD1. The germline V gene has CDR1 MNHEY and CDR2 SMNVEV (reference sequence). J lost 6 bases, V lost 3 bases, and 4 bases had no gene match. The CDR3 has 14 residues. The CDR3 region has the DNA TGTGCCAGCAGTTTCCAGGGGGCTGAAAACACCATATATTTT. Protein product: CASSFQGAENTIYF.

The V and J genes are TRBV27 and TRBJ1-2; 9 bases map to TRBD1. The V gene end was trimmed by 9 bases and the J gene end by 7 bases; junction bases not matched to a gene: 15. Germline V gene sequence: CDR1 MNHEY, CDR2 SMNVEV (reference sequence). CDR3 size: 15 residues. CDR3 sequence reads: CASLPWTGEESGYTF. The CDR3 nucleotides are TGTGCCAGTCTTCCTTGGACAGGGGAGGAGAGTGGCTACACCTTC.

The gene calls are TRBV27 and TRBJ1-2; 10 bases align to TRBD1. Germline V CDR1 and CDR2: MNHEY, SMNVEV (reference sequence). V lost 6 bases and J lost 7; bases outside the gene matches: 14. CDR3 length equals 16 residues. DNA for the CDR3: TGTGCCAGCAGGCTTTACCCGGACAGGGGGACGTTTGGCTACACCTTC. Its protein product is CASRLYPDRGTFGYTF.

This chain uses TRBV10-1 with TRBJ2-2; 10 positions match TRBD2. The CDR3 is 13 amino acids. V was clipped by 5 bases and J by 8 bases; unmatched bases: 2. Germline V gives CDR1 WNHNN, CDR2 SYGVQD (reference sequence). The CDR3 is CASSSTSGGELFF. The CDR3 nucleotides are TGCGCCAGCAGTTCGACTAGCGGGGGGGAGCTGTTTTTT.

The rearrangement links TRBV15 to TRBJ2-3; the match to TRBD2 covers 11 bases. This CDR3 contains 18 residues. With 1 base clipped from V and 4 bases from J, the junction kept 10 bases outside the gene matches. Germline CDR1 is LNHNV and CDR2 is YYDKDF (reference sequence). The CDR3 spells CATSRGRTSGGASDTQYF. The CDR3 DNA reads as TGTGCCACCAGCAGAGGTCGCACTAGCGGGGGAGCCTCAGATACGCAGTATTTT.

The chain couples TRBV7-9 to TRBJ2-1, with 8 nucleotides matching TRBD1. V was clipped by 2 bases and J by 0 bases; unmatched bases: 6. Germline CDR1 is SEHNR and CDR2 is FQNEAQ (reference sequence). This CDR3 spans 17 amino acids. The CDR3: CASSLFRGQSSYNEQFF. As DNA, the CDR3 is TGTGCCAGCAGCTTATTCAGGGGGCAGAGCTCCTACAATGAGCAGTTCTTC.